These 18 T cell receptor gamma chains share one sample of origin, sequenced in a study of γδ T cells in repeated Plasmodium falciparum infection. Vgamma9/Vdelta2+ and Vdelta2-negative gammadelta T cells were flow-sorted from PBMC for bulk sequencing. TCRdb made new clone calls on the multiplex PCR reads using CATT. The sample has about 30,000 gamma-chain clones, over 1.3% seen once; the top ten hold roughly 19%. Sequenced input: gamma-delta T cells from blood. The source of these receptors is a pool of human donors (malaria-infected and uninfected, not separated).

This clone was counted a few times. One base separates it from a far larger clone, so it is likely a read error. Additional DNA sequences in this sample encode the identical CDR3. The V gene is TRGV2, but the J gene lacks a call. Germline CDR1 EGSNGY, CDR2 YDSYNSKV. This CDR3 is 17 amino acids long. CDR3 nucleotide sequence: TGTGCCACCTGGGACCTACAGACGTATAGTAGTGATTGGATAAAGACGTTT. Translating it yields CATWDLQTYSSDWIKTF.

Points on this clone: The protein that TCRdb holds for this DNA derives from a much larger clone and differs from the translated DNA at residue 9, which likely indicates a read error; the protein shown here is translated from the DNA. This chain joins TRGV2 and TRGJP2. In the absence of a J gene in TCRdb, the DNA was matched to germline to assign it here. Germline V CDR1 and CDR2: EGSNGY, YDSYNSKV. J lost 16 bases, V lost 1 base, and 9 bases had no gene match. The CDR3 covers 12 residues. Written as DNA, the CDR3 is TGTGCCACCTGGGACGGACTTGGGACCAAGACGTTT. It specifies CATWDGLGTKTF.

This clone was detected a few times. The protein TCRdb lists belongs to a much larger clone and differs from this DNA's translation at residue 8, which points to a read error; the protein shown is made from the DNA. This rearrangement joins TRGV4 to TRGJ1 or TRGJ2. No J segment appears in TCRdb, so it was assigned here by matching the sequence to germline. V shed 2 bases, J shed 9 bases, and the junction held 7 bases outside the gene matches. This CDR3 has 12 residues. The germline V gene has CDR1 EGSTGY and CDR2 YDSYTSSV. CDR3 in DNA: TGTGCCACCTGGGATGTCGCCTTTAAGAAACTCTTT. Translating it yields CATWDVAFKKLF.

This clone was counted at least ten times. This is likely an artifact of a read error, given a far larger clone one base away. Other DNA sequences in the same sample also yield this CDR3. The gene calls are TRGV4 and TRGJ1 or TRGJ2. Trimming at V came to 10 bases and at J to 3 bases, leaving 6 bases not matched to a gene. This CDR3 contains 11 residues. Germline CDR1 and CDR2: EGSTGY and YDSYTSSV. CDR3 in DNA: TGTGCCACATTTCTTTATTATAAGAAACTCTTT. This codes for CATFLYYKKLF.

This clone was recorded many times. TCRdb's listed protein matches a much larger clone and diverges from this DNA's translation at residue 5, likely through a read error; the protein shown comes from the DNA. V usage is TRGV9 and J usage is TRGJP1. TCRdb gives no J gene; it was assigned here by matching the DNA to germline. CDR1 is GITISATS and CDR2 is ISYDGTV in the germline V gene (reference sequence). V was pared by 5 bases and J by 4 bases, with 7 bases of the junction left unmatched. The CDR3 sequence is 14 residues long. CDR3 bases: TGTGCCTTGTGGGGGCCAAACACTGGTTGGTTCAAGATATTT. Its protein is CALWGPNTGWFKIF.

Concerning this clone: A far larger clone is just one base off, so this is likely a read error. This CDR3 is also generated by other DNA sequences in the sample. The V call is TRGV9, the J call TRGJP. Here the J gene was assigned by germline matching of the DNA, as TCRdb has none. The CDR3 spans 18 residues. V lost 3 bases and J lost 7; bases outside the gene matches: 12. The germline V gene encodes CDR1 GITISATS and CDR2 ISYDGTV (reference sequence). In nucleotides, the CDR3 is TGTGCCTTGTGGGAGAACTACGCAGGGGAGTTGGGCAAAAAAATCAAGGTATTT. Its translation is CALWENYAGELGKKIKVF.

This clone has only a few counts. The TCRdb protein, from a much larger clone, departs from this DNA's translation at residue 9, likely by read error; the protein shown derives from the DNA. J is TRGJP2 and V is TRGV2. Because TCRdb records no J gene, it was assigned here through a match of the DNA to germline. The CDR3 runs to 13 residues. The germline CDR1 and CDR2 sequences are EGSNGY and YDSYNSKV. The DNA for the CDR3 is TGTGCCACCTGGGCCCGTAGTGATGGGATCAAGACGTTT. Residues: CATWARSDGIKTF.

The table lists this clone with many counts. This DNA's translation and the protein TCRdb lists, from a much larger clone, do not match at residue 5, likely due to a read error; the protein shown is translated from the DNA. CDR3 sequence reads: CALWGVHKKLF. DNA of the CDR3: TGTGCCTTGTGGGGGGTGCATAAGAAACTCTTT. V and J are TRGV9 and TRGJ1 or TRGJ2. From germline, CDR1 is GITISATS and CDR2 ISYDGTV (reference sequence). The CDR3 covers 11 residues.

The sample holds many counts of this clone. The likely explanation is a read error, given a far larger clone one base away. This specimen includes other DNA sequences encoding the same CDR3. CDR3 bases: TGCGCCTTGTGGGACCTGCAAGAGGTAGTGTTGGGCAAAAAAATCAAGGTATTT. Translated: CALWDLQEVVLGKKIKVF. The chain couples TRGV9 to TRGJP. No J segment appears in TCRdb, so it was assigned here by matching the sequence to germline. The CDR3 runs 18 residues. Looked up from germline, CDR1 is GITISATS and CDR2 is ISYDGTV (reference sequence).

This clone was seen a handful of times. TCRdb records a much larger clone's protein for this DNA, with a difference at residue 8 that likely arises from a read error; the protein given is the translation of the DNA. The CDR3 is CASTTGWSKIF. As DNA, the CDR3 is TGTGCCTCGACCACTGGTTGGTCCAAGATATTT. V usage is TRGV9 and J usage is TRGJP1. The J gene is absent in TCRdb and was assigned here via DNA matching to germline. The CDR3 length is 11 residues. Looked up from germline, CDR1 is GITISATS and CDR2 is ISYDGTV (reference sequence).

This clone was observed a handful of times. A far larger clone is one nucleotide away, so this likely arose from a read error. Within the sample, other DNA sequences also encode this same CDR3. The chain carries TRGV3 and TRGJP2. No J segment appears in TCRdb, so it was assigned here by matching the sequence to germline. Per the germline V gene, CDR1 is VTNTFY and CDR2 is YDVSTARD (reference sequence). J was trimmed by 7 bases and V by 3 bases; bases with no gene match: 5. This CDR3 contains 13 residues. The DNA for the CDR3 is TGTGCCACCTGGGACCTTATTGATTGGATCAAGACGTTT. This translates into CATWDLIDWIKTF.

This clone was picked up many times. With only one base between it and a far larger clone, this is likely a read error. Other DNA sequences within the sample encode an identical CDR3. Written as DNA, the CDR3 is TGCGCCACCTGGGACGGGCCGGGTAGTGATTGGATCAAGACGTTT. Protein: CATWDGPGSDWIKTF. V gene TRGV2 combines with J gene TRGJP2. TCRdb carries no J gene annotation; the J gene was assigned here by matching the DNA with germline. CDR1 is EGSNGY, CDR2 YDSYNSKV, per germline. The CDR3 runs to 15 residues.

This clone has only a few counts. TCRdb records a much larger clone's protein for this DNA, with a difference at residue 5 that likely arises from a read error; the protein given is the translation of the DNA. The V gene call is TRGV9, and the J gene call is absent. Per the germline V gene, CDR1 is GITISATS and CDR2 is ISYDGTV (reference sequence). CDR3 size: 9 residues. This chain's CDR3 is CALWGIKLF. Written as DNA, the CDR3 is TGTGCCTTGTGGGGGATAAAACTCTTT.

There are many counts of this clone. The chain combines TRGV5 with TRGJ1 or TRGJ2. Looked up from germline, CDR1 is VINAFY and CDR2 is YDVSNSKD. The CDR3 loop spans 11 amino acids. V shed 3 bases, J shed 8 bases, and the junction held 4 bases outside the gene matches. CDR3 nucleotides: TGTGCCACCTGGGACCTCCATAAGAAACTCTTT. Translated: CATWDLHKKLF.

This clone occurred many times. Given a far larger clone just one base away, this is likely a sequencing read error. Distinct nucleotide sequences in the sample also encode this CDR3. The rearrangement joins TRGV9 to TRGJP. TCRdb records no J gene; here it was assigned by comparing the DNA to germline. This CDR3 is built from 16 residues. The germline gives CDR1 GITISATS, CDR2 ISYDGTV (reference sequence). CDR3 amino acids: CALWDNQELGKKIKVF. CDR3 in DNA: TGTGCCTTGTGGGACAACCAAGAGTTGGGCAAAAAGATCAAGGTATTT.

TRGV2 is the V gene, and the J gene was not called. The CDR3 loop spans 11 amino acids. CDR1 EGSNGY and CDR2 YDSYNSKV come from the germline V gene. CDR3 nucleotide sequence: TGTGCCACCTGGACCAGGGGCCAGTTGTTCTTT. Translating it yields CATWTRGQLFF.

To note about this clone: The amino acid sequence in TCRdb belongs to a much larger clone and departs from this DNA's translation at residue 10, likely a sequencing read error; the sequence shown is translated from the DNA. CDR3 loop: CATWDGILYRKLF. Here the CDR3 DNA reads TGTGCCACCTGGGATGGGATACTCTATAGGAAACTCTTT. The V call is TRGV4, the J call TRGJ1 or TRGJ2. Because TCRdb records no J gene, it was assigned here through a match of the DNA to germline. The CDR3 has 13 amino acids. Germline V lookup: CDR1 EGSTGY, CDR2 YDSYTSSV.

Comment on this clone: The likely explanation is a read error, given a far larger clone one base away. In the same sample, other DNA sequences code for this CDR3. CDR3 sequence (DNA): TGTGCCACTTGGGATGCCCCCGTAGGTTATAAGAAACTCTTT. It is translated as CATWDAPVGYKKLF. The chain carries TRGV4 and TRGJ1 or TRGJ2. Germline matching of the DNA provided the J gene here, since TCRdb leaves it blank. Germline CDR1 EGSTGY, CDR2 YDSYTSSV. This CDR3 has 14 residues.